These T cell receptor beta chains were read from a single sample in a study of blood T cell repertoires in COVID-19. Sequencing used immunoSEQ multiplex PCR; TCRdb keeps in-frame clones, though not all of them. The table shows about 250,000 clones, with approximately 84% occurring only once. The sample consisted of PBMCs or T cells enriched from blood (not recorded which). The receptors derive from a man in his forties or fifties who had recovered from COVID-19. Both conserved end residues are part of each CDR3. The order of the fields is clone size, V gene, J gene, CDR3 protein. Only part of the rows carry a size: once, few, many, or a class if the clone is expanded.

once,TRBV2,TRBJ2-7,CASTFLGQGSYEQYF
NA,TRBV30,TRBJ2-3,CAWNRLAGRTDTQYF
NA,TRBV25-1,TRBJ2-7,CASSDWESNEQYF
NA,TRBV21-1,TRBJ1-2,CASSKKDREGDTYGYTF
NA,TRBV9,TRBJ2-7,CASSASTGTRPYF
NA,TRBV20-1,TRBJ1-2,CSVGTDGYTF
NA,TRBV3-1/TRBV3-2,TRBJ1-1,CASRFTENTEAFF
NA,TRBV25-1,TRBJ2-7,CASSESRDTPRYEQYF
once,TRBV6-5,TRBJ1-4,CASSYRRAEGEKLFF
few,TRBV12-3/TRBV12-4,TRBJ1-2,CASRKPGQHGYTF
few,TRBV11-2,TRBJ2-1,CASSSQREKKKSEQFF
NA,TRBV6-5,TRBJ2-3,CASLSTDTQYF
NA,TRBV7-9,TRBJ2-6,CASSPPFGANVLTF
once,TRBV2,TRBJ1-4,CASRKTGGATNEKLFF
many,TRBV2,TRBJ1-2,CASSQDRLYGYTF
NA,TRBV20-1,TRBJ1-1,CSGTGVGEAFF
NA,TRBV18,TRBJ1-1,CASSPPNKNTEAFF
NA,TRBV6-5,TRBJ2-2,CASSPGRASGELFF
NA,TRBV4-1,TRBJ1-5,CASSLLGQINQPQHF
NA,TRBV2,TRBJ2-5,CASSHPKTRGTSGRETQYF
NA,TRBV3-1/TRBV3-2,TRBJ1-6,CASSQQGRDSPLHF
NA,TRBV4-2,TRBJ2-7,CASSQEAGQKPSYEQYF
NA,TRBV6-2/TRBV6-3,TRBJ2-7,CASSPGLDPYEQYF
NA,TRBV30,TRBJ2-6,CAWDTASGANVLTF
NA,TRBV6-5,TRBJ1-4,CASSLQGAREKLFF
NA,TRBV19,TRBJ1-1,CASRTGQGLDAFF
NA,TRBV24-1,TRBJ2-1,CATSDWTSGRGNEQFF
NA,TRBV20-1,TRBJ2-7,CSGQTAYEQYF
NA,TRBV27,TRBJ2-1,CASSKRVGAASGRATYNEQFF
NA,TRBV7-9,TRBJ2-5,CASEGPGQGWRETQYF
NA,TRBV3-1/TRBV3-2,TRBJ2-3,CASSGGLAGGATQYF
NA,TRBV18,TRBJ2-1,CASSPKDREPYNEQFF
NA,TRBV28,TRBJ1-1,CASSPGQGAFRAFF
NA,TRBV7-8,TRBJ2-7,CASSHGPYEQYF
NA,TRBV30,TRBJ1-5,CAWSAGGGGGPQHF
NA,TRBV6-5,TRBJ2-5,CASMTSGSYGETQYF
once,TRBV2,TRBJ2-2,CASNFDRGWTGELFF